The source of this TCR beta chain is a study of Graves' ophthalmopathy and Graves' hyperthyroidism. Study-wide context: Blood was drawn at initial diagnosis, before any treatment. Study-level results: Blood repertoires reportedly contained most expanded thyroid clonotypes above 0.001 frequency.

Among the exclusions were patients with other autoimmune diseases, uncontrolled infections, pregnancy or lactation. Someone took the PBMCs out of more than 9 ml of fresh peripheral blood. This clonotype came up many times. What it binds is unknown. Germline CDR1 is SGHDN and CDR2 is FVKESK. Trimming removed 2 bases at V and 7 bases at J, with 8 bases between. This CDR3 has 12 amino acids. RNA transcripts provided the template for amplifying TCR beta CDR3 regions. The authors performed first-round RT-PCR with HTBI primers and then a second-round multiplex PCR. TCRdb ran MiXCR on the multiplex PCR reads and lists one entry per CDR3 protein. The table records almost 400,000 distinct CDR3 sequences, 15% to 20% of them present only once.

The receptor was isolated from a woman aged 18-35 years with Graves' ophthalmopathy. The chain employs TRBV14 and TRBJ1-1, with TRBD1 as a possible D gene (5 bases). Sequences were obtained from peripheral blood. The CDR3 loop is CASSQRQIEAFF. The DNA for the CDR3 is TGTGCCAGCAGCCAAAGACAGATTGAAGCTTTCTTT.